This passage covers 12 T cell receptor beta chains from one sample sequenced in a study of blood T cell repertoires in COVID-19. The assay was immunoSEQ multiplex PCR, and TCRdb's table has in-frame clones only and misses some. Of some 240,000 clones listed, around 84% are singletons. The sequencing sample was made of peripheral blood. These receptors originate from a woman in her thirties or forties who had recovered from COVID-19.

This chain joins TRBV19 and TRBJ1-5, with a tentative D call TRBD1 (5 bases). Germline loops: CDR1 LNHDA, CDR2 SQIVND (reference sequence). V gave up 4 bases and J gave up 5 bases, with 15 bases separating them. The CDR3 is made up of 15 amino acids. The CDR3 DNA reads as TGTGCCAGTAGTACTCGGACACCATTGGATCAGCCCCAGCATTTT. Its translation is CASSTRTPLDQPQHF.

The chain joins TRBV10-2 to TRBJ1-1, with a weak D call TRBD1 (5 bases). CDR1 WSHSY and CDR2 SAAADI come from the germline V gene. The CDR3 has 13 residues. The V and J ends lost 2 bases and 4 bases respectively, with 8 bases between them. The CDR3 spells CASSEQGSTEAFF. The CDR3 nucleotides read TGCGCCAGCAGTGAGCAGGGAAGCACTGAAGCTTTCTTT.

J is TRBJ2-3 and V is TRBV6-5, with 10 nucleotides matching TRBD2. This CDR3 region has 15 residues. CDR1 and CDR2 from the germline V gene are MNHEY and SVGAGI. V was clipped by 6 bases and J by 4 bases; unmatched bases: 7. CDR3 in amino acids: CASRSQRGGADTQYF. The CDR3 coding sequence is TGTGCCAGCAGGTCGCAGCGGGGGGGAGCAGATACGCAGTATTTT.

The rearrangement joins TRBV28 to TRBJ2-3; D is uncertain. V lost 4 bases and J lost 5, with 7 bases in between. Germline values: CDR1 MDHEN, CDR2 SYDVKM. The CDR3 runs to 12 residues. DNA for the CDR3: TGTGCCAGCAGTTCCTATTTAGATACGCAGTATTTT. Translation gives CASSSYLDTQYF.

The V gene is TRBV6-5, the J gene TRBJ2-7; perhaps TRBD2 as D (5 bases). Germline-derived CDR1 and CDR2 are MNHEY and SVGAGI. Trimming took 2 bases from V and 2 from J, leaving 13 bases between them. The CDR3 spans 15 residues. Here the CDR3 reads CASSYARVRAYEQYF. The CDR3 nucleotides are TGTGCCAGCAGTTACGCGAGGGTCCGGGCCTACGAGCAGTACTTC.

The chain couples TRBV3-1 (or the pseudogene TRBV3-2) to TRBJ2-1, with TRBD2 matching 12 bases. The germline CDR1 and CDR2 sequences are LGHDT and YNNKEL (reference sequence). V shed 1 base and J 15 bases; nucleotides not matched to a gene: 7. The CDR3 is 14 residues long. The CDR3 region has the DNA TGTGCCAGCAGCCAAGGGACTAGCGGGGCGACGCGGTTCTTC. Amino acid sequence: CASSQGTSGATRFF.

The J gene is TRBJ1-2, the V gene TRBV19; 8 nucleotides align to TRBD1. Germline V gene lookup returns CDR1 LNHDA and CDR2 SQIVND (reference sequence). The V and J ends lost 6 bases and 5 bases, in that order; junction bases with no gene match: 8. This CDR3 comprises 14 residues. The CDR3 bases are TGTGCCAGTAGCCCGGACAGGGTTCTATATGGCTACACCTTC. Amino acid sequence: CASSPDRVLYGYTF.

This chain connects TRBV12-3 or TRBV12-4 to TRBJ2-7; TRBD2 matches 9 bases. CDR3 length: 13 residues. V lost 1 base to trimming and J lost 13 bases; unmatched junction nucleotides: 8. Here the CDR3 reads CASSLDSGGRNYF. CDR3 DNA: TGTGCCAGCAGTTTAGATAGCGGGGGCCGAAATTACTTC.

This clone was recorded a few times. The chain's CDR3 is CASSHLGDTEAFF. CDR3 in DNA: TGTGCCAGCAGCCACTTGGGAGACACTGAAGCTTTCTTT. This chain links TRBV3-1 (or the pseudogene TRBV3-2) with TRBJ1-1; D is ambiguous. CDR3 length: 13 residues. The germline V gene encodes CDR1 LGHDT and CDR2 YNNKEL (reference sequence). Trimming removed 3 bases at V and 3 bases at J, with 8 bases between.

About this clone itself: A read error may be the cause here, since a much bigger clone is one base away. Other DNA sequences in this specimen translate into the identical CDR3. The chain links TRBV5-4 to TRBJ2-7; TRBD2 aligns across 9 bases. CDR3 length equals 16 residues. Unmatched junction bases numbered 6, after V lost 1 base and J lost 1 base. Germline CDR1 and CDR2: SGHNT and YYREEE (reference sequence). The CDR3 DNA follows: TGTGCCAGCAGCTTGAGTAGCGGGGGTCCTTCCTACGAGCAGTACTTC. Amino acids: CASSLSSGGPSYEQYF.

This clone was detected only once. The rearrangement links TRBV5-6 to TRBJ2-1, with 9 bases aligning to TRBD1. Germline V gene sequence: CDR1 SGHDT, CDR2 YYEEEE. V shed 0 bases and J 6 bases; nucleotides not matched to a gene: 4. This CDR3 comprises 15 residues. In DNA form, the CDR3 reads TGTGCCAGCAGCTTGGTGGGGGACAGGGCCAATGAGCAGTTCTTC. Protein product: CASSLVGDRANEQFF.

This chain links TRBV7-9 with TRBJ1-3; the D gene is possibly TRBD1 (6 bases). V was cut by 5 bases and J by 0 bases, with 11 bases left in between. The CDR3 consists of 15 residues. Germline CDR1 SEHNR, CDR2 FQNEAQ (reference sequence). For the CDR3, the DNA is TGTGCCAGCAGCCCGGGGGGCAACTCTGGAAACACCATATATTTT. Its protein product is CASSPGGNSGNTIYF.